This T cell receptor beta chain was obtained from a study of CXCR3-negative and CXCR3-positive naive CD8 T cells. Study observations and caveats: Naive cells, whether CXCR3-negative or CXCR3-positive, had similar TRBV-TRBJ usage, while memory cells differed. More hydrophobic TRB CDR3s were found in CXCR3-positive naive cells than in CXCR3-negative naive cells. Memory CD8+ cells showed much lower diversity, while both naive subsets displayed comparably high diversity.

UMI-labeled TRB cDNA libraries were prepared by 5' RACE. One entry per CDR3 protein, without DNA, is what TCRdb gives after re-calling the 5' RACE reads. This sample's table reports around 140,000 distinct CDR3 sequences. Comments on this clonotype: The antigen remains undetermined.

This CDR3 has 13 residues. Per the germline V gene, CDR1 is SGHTA and CDR2 is FQGNSA. The source of this sequence is a human donor in good health. Some clones in this sample may be carry-over from other donors' samples. The chain uses TRBV7-2 and TRBJ1-1. The sequencing sample was made of naive CXCR3+ CD8+ T cells from blood. Subset noted: CD45RO-CCR7+CD27+CD95- naive CD8+ T cells expressing CXCR3 (TNR3+). The CDR3 loop is CASSLGVSTEAFF.